This T cell receptor beta chain originates from a study of T cells after posttransplantation cyclophosphamide. Controls had myeloablative marrow grafts with methotrexate and calcineurin inhibitor, sampled at 1 year. Only in-frame clones appear in the TCRdb table, and some are missing; sequencing was by immunoSEQ multiplex PCR. The table records about 9,800 clones, roughly 90% of them present only once. The CDR3 has 16 residues. CDR1 and CDR2 from the germline V gene are ENHRY and SYGVKD. With V trimmed by 3 bases and J by 6 bases, 14 bases remained unmatched. Sequenced material: PBMCs, taken around 450 days after allogeneic stem cell transplant with calcineurin inhibitor and methotrexate. This chain links TRBV10-3 with TRBJ2-7; 7 positions agree with TRBD1. The sequence was collected from a male patient in his forties or fifties who received an allogeneic stem cell transplant from an unrelated donor, was CMV-positive, and had chronic GVHD only. Some T cells may be transferred from the graft donor. The DNA of the CDR3 is TGTGCCATCAGTGATATTACAGGGGCGGGTTTTGGCGAGCAGTACTTC. This codes for CAISDITGAGFGEQYF.